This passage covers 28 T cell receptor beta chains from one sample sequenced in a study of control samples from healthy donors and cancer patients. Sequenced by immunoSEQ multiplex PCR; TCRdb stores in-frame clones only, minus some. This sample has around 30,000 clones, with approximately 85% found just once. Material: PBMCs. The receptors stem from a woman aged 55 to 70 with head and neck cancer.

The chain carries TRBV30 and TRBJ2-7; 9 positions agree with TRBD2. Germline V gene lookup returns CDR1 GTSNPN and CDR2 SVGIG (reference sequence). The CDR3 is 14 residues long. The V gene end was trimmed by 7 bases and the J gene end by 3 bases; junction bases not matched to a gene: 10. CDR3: CASDLAGANYEQYF. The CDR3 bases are TGTGCCTCGGATTTAGCGGGAGCGAACTACGAGCAGTACTTC.

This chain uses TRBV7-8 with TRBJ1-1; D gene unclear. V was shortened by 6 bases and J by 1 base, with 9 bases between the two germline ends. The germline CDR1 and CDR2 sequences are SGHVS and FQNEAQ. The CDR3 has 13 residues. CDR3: CASSVRENTEAFF. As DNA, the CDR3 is TGTGCCAGCAGTGTGAGGGAGAACACTGAAGCTTTCTTT. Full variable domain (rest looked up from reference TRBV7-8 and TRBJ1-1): GAGVSQSPRYKVAKRGQDVALRCDPISGHVSLFWYQQALGQGPEFLTYFQNEAQLDKSGLPSDRFFAERPEGSVSTLKIQRTQQEDSAVYLCASSVRENTEAFFGQGTRLTVV.

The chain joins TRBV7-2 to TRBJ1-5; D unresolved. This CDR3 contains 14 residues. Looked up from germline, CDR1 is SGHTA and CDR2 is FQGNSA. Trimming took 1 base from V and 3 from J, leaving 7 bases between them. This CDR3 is CASSLGRNNQPQHF. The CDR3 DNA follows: TGTGCCAGCAGCTTAGGAAGGAACAATCAGCCCCAGCATTTT.

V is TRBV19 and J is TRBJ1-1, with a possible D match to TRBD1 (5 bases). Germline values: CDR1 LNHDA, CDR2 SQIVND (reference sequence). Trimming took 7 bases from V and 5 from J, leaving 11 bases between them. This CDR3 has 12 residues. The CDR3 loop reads CASMVGGTEAFF. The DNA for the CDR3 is TGTGCCAGTATGGTGGGGGGGACTGAAGCTTTCTTT. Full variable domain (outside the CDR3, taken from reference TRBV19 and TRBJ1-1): DGGITQSPKYLFRKEGQNVTLSCEQNLNHDAMYWYRQDPGQGLRLIYYSQIVNDFQKGDIAEGYSVSREKKESFPLTVTSAQKNPTAFYLCASMVGGTEAFFGQGTRLTVV.

This CDR3 reads CAWTKLVGGGYTF. CDR3 DNA sequence: TGTGCCTGGACTAAGCTAGTGGGGGGTGGCTACACCTTC. The chain has TRBV30 and TRBJ1-2, with D maybe TRBD1 (5 bases). Germline loops: CDR1 GTSNPN, CDR2 SVGIG (reference sequence). The CDR3 runs to 13 residues. Trimming stripped 4 bases from V and 7 bases from J, with 16 bases between.

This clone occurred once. CDR3 in DNA: TGTGCCAGCCACAACGTCCCGGCTAGCGGGGGCCATGAGCAGTTCTTC. This sequence encodes CASHNVPASGGHEQFF. The chain joins TRBV7-8 to TRBJ2-1; 10 nucleotides agree with TRBD2. The CDR3 has 16 residues. Germline V lookup: CDR1 SGHVS, CDR2 FQNEAQ. With 8 bases clipped from V and 8 bases from J, the junction kept 15 bases outside the gene matches.

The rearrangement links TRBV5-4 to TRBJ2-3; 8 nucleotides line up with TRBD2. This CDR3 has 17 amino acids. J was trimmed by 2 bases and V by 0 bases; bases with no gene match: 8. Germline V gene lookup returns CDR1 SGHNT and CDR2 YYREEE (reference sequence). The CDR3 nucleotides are TGTGCCAGCAGCTTGGTCGGGGCGGGGGGACACACAGATACGCAGTATTTT. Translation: CASSLVGAGGHTDTQYF.

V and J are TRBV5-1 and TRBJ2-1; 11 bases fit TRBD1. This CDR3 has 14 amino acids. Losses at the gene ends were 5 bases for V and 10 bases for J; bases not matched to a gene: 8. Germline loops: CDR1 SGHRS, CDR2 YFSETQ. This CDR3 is CASSFGTGGREQFF. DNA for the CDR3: TGCGCCAGCAGTTTTGGGACAGGGGGACGGGAGCAGTTCTTC. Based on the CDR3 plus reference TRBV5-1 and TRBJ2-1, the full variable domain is KAGVTQTPRYLIKTRGQQVTLSCSPISGHRSVSWYQQTPGQGLQFLFEYFSETQRNKGNFPGRFSGRQFSNSRSEMNVSTLELGDSALYLCASSFGTGGREQFFGPGTRLTVL.

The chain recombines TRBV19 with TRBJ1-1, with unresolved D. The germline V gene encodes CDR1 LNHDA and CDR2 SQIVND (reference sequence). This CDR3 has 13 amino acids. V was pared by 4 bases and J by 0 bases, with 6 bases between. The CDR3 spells CASSTGLNTEAFF. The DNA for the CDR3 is TGTGCCAGTAGTACGGGGTTGAACACTGAAGCTTTCTTT.

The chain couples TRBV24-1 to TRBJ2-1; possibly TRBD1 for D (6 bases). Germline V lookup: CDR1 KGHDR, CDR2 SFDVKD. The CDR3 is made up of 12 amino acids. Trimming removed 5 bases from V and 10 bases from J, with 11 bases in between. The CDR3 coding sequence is TGTGCCACCAGTGGGGACAATGGGGAGCAGTTCTTC. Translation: CATSGDNGEQFF.

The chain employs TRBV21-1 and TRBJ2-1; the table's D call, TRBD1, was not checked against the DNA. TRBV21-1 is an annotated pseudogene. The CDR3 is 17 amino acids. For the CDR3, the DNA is TGTGCCAGCACCAAAGAGGGCGGGACAGGGGGTAAAGTTGAGCAGTTCTTC. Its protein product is CASTKEGGTGGKVEQFF.

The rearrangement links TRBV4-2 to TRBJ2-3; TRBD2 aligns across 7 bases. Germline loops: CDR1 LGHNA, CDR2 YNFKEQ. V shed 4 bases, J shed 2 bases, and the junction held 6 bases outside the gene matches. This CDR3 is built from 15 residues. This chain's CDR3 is CASSPAAGVTDTQYF. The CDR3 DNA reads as TGTGCCAGCAGCCCGGCGGCGGGGGTCACAGATACGCAGTATTTT.

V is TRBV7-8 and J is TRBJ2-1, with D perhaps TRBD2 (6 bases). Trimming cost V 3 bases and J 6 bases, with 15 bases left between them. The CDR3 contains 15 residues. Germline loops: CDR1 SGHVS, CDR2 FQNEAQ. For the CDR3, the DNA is TGTGCCAGCAGCTTGGTGGGCGGGACCCCCAATGAGCAGTTCTTC. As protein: CASSLVGGTPNEQFF.

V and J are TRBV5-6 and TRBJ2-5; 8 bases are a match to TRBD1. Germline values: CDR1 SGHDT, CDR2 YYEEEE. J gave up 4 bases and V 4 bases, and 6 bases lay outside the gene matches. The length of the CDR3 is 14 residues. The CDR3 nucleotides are TGTGCCAGCAGCCGCGGGACAGGTCGAGAGACCCAGTACTTC. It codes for CASSRGTGRETQYF.

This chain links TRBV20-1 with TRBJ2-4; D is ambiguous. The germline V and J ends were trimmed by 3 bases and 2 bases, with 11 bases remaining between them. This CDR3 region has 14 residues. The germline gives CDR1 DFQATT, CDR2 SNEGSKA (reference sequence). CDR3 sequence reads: CSASMWFSKNIQYF. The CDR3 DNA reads TGCAGTGCTAGTATGTGGTTCTCCAAAAACATTCAGTACTTC.

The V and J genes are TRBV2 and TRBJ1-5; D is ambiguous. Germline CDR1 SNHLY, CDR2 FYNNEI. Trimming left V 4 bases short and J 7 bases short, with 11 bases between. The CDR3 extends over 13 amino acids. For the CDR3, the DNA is TGTGCCAGCAGTGCAACCAAGCGCCAGCCCCAGCATTTT. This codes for CASSATKRQPQHF.

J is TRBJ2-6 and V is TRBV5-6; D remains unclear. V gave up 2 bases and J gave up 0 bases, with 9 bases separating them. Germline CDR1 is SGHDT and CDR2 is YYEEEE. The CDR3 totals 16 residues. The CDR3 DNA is TGTGCCAGCAGCTTTTACGGAACCTCTGGGGCCAACGTCCTGACTTTC. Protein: CASSFYGTSGANVLTF.

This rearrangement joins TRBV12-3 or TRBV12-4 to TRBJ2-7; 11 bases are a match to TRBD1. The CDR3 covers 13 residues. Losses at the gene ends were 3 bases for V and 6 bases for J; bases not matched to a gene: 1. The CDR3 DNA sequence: TGTGCCAGCAGTTTGGACAGGGGGCTCGAGCAGTACTTC. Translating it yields CASSLDRGLEQYF.

The CDR3: CASSFSFGEQFF. CDR3 bases: TGTGCCAGCAGCTTTTCTTTCGGCGAGCAGTTCTTC. The rearrangement links TRBV11-3 to TRBJ2-1, with no clear D. The CDR3 consists of 12 residues. V was trimmed by 3 bases and J by 10 bases, leaving 10 bases between them. Germline lookup yields CDR1 SGHNT and CDR2 YENEEA. The full variable domain, completed using reference TRBV11-3 and TRBJ2-1, is EAGVVQSPRYKIIEKKQPVAFWCNPISGHNTLYWYLQNLGQGPELLIRYENEEAVDDSQLPKDRFSAERLKGVDSTLKIQPAELGDSAVYLCASSFSFGEQFFGPGTRLTVL.

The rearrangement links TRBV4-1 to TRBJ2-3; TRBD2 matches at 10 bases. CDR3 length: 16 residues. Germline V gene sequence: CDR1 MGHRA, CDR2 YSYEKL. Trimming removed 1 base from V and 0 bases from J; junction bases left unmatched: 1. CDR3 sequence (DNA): TGCGCCAGCAGCCAAGCGGGACTAGCGAGCACAGATACGCAGTATTTT. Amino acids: CASSQAGLASTDTQYF.

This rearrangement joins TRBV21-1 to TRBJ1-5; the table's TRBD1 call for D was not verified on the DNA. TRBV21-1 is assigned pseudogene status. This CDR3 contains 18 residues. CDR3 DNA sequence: TGTGCCAGCAGCAAAACTGGCCCCGGGACAGGGGACAATCAGCCCCAGCATTTT. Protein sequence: CASSKTGPGTGDNQPQHF.

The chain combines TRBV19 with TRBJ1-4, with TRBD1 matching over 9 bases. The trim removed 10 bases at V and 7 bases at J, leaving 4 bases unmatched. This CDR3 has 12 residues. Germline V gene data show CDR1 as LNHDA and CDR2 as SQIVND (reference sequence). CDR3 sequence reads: CATDRGGEKLFF. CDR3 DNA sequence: TGTGCCACGGACAGGGGTGGTGAAAAACTGTTTTTT.

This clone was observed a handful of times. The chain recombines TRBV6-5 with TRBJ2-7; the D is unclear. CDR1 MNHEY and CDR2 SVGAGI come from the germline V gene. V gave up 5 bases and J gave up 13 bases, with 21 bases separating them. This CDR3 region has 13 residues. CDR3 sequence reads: CASSNLTLRELYF. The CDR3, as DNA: TGTGCCAGCAGTAATTTAACTCTGAGAGAGCTATACTTC.

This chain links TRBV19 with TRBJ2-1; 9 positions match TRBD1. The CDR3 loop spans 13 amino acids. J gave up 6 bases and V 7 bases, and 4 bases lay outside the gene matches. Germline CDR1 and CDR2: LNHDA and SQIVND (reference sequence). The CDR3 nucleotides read TGTGCCAGTAAGGGGACAGGGCTCAATGAGCAGTTCTTC. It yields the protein CASKGTGLNEQFF.

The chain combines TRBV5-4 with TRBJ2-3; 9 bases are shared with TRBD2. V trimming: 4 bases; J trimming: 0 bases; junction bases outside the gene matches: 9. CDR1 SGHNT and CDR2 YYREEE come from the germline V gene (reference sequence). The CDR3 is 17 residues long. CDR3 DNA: TGTGCCAGCAGCGCCAGGTATAGCGGGGGTAGCACAGATACGCAGTATTTT. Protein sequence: CASSARYSGGSTDTQYF.

The CDR3 sequence: CASSVHTGELFF. In nucleotides, the CDR3 is TGTGCCAGCAGCGTACACACCGGGGAGCTGTTTTTT. The chain links TRBV9 to TRBJ2-2, with D hard to call. This CDR3 spans 12 amino acids. Germline V CDR1 and CDR2: SGDLS, YYNGEE. V was shortened by 1 base and J by 3 bases, with 1 base between the two germline ends.

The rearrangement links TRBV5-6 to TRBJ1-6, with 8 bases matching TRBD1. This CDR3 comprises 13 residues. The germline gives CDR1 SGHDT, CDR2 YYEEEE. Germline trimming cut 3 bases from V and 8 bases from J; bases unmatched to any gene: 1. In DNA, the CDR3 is TGTGCCAGCAGCTCAGGGGGCGATTCACCCCTCCACTTT. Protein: CASSSGGDSPLHF.

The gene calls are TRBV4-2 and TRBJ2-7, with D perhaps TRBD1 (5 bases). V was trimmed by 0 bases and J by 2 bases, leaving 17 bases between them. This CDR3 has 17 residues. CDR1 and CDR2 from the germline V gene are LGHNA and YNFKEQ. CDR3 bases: TGTGCCAGCAGCCAAGAATTCCTTCAGGGTTATACCTACGAGCAGTACTTC. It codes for CASSQEFLQGYTYEQYF.